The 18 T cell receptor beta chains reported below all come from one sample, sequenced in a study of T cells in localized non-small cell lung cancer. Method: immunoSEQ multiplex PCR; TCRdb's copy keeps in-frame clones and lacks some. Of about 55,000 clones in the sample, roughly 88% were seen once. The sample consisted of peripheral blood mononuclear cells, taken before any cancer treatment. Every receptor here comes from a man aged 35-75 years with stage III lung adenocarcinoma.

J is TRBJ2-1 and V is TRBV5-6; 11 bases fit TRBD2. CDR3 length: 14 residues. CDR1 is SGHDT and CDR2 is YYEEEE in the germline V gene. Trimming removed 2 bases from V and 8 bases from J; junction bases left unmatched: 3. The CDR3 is CASSFSGGAHEQFF. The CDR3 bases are TGTGCCAGCAGCTTTAGCGGGGGGGCCCATGAGCAGTTCTTC. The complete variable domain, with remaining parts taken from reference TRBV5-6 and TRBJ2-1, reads DAGVTQSPTHLIKTRGQQVTLRCSPKSGHDTVSWYQQALGQGPQFIFQYYEEEERQRGNFPDRFSGHQFPNYSSELNVNALLLGDSALYLCASSFSGGAHEQFFGPGTRLTVL.

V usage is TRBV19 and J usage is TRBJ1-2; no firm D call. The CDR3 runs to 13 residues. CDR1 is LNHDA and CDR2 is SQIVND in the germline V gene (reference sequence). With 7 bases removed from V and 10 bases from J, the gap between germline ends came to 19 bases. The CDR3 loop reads CASNPRNRADYTF. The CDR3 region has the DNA TGTGCCAGTAACCCTCGGAACCGCGCAGACTACACCTTC.

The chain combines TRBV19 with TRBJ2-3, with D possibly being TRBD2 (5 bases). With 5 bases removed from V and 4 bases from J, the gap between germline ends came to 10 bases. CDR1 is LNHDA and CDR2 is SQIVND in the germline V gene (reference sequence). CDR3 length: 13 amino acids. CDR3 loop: CASSLAFADTQYF. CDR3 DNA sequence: TGTGCCAGTAGTTTAGCGTTTGCAGATACGCAGTATTTT.

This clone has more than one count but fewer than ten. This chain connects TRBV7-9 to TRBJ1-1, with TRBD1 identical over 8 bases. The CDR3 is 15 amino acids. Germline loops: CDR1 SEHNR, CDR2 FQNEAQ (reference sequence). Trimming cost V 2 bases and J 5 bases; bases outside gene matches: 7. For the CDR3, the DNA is TGTGCCAGCAGCTTACAGGGACAGGATGCTACTGAAGCTTTCTTT. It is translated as CASSLQGQDATEAFF.

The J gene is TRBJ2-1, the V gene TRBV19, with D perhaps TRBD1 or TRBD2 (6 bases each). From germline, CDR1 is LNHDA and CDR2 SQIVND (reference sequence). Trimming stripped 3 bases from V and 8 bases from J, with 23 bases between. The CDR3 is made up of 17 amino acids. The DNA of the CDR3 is TGTGCCAGTAGTATTATGGGCGGGACCCCCCACAGGGATGAGCAGTTCTTC. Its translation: CASSIMGGTPHRDEQFF.

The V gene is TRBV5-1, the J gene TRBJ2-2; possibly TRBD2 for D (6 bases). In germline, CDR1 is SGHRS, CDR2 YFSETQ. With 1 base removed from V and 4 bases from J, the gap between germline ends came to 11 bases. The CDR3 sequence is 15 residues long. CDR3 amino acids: CASSLIGEATGELFF. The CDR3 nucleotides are TGCGCCAGCAGCTTGATAGGGGAGGCCACCGGGGAGCTGTTTTTT.

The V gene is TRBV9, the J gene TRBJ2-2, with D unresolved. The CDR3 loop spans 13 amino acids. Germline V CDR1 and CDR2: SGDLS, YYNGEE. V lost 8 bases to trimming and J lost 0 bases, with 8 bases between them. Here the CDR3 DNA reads TGTGCCAGTGAGAAGGCGAACACCGGGGAGCTGTTTTTT. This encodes CASEKANTGELFF. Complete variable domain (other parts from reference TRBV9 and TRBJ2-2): DSGVTQTPKHLITATGQRVTLRCSPRSGDLSVYWYQQSLDQGLQFLIQYYNGEERAKGNILERFSAQQFPDLHSELNLSSLELGDSALYFCASEKANTGELFFGEGSRLTVL.

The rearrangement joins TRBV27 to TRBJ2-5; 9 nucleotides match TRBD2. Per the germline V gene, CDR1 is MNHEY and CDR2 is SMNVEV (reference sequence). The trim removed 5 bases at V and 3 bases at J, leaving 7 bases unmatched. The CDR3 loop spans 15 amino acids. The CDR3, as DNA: TGTGCCAGCAGTGCCCGACTAGCGGATAAAGAGACCCAGTACTTC. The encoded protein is CASSARLADKETQYF.

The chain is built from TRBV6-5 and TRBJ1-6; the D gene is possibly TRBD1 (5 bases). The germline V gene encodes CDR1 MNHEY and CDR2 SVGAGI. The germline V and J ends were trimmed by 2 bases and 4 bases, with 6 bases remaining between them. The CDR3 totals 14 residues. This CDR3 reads CASSYGGYNSPLHF. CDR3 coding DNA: TGTGCCAGCAGTTACGGGGGTTATAATTCACCCCTCCACTTT.

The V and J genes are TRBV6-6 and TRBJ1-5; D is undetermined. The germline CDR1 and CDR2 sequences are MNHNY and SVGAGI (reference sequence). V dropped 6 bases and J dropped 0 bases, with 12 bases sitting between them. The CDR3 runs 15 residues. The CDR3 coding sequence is TGTGCCAGCAGGATCCGGACGGATAGCAATCAGCCCCAGCATTTT. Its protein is CASRIRTDSNQPQHF.

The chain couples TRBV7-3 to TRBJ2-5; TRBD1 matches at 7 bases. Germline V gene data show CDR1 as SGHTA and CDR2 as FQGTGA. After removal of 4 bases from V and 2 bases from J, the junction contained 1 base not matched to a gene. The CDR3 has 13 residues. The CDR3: CASSSDRQETQYF. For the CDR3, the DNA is TGTGCCAGCAGCTCGGACAGGCAAGAGACCCAGTACTTC.

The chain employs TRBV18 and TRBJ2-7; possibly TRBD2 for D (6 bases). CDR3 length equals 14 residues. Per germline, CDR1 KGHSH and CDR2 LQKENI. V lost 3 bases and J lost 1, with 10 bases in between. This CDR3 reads CASSPSGLSYEQYF. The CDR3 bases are TGTGCCAGCTCACCGAGCGGGCTTTCCTACGAGCAGTACTTC. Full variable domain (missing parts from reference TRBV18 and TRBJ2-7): NAGVMQNPRHLVRRRGQEARLRCSPMKGHSHVYWYRQLPEEGLKFMVYLQKENIIDESGMPKERFSAEFPKEGPSILRIQQVVRGDSAAYFCASSPSGLSYEQYFGPGTRLTVT.

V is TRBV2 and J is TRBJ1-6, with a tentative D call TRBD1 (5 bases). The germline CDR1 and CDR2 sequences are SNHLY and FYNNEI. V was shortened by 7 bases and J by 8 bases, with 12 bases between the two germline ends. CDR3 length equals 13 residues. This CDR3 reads CASKGVSDSPLHF. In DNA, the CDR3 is TGTGCCAGCAAAGGGGTATCTGATTCACCCCTCCACTTT.

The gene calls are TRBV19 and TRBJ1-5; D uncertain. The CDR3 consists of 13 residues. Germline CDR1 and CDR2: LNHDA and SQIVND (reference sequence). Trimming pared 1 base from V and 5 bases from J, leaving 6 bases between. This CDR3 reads CASSIGRDQPQHF. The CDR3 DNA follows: TGTGCCAGTAGTATAGGGAGGGATCAGCCCCAGCATTTT.

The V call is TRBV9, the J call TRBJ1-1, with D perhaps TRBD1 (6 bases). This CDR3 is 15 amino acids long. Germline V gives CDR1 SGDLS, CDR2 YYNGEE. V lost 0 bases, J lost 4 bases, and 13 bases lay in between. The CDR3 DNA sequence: TGTGCCAGCAGCGTAGATGGGGGGCGCGGCACTGAAGCTTTCTTT. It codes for CASSVDGGRGTEAFF.

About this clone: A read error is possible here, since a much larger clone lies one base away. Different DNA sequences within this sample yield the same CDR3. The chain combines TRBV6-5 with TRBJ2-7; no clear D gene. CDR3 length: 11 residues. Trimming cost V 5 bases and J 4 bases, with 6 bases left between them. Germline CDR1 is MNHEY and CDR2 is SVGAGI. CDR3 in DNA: TGTGCCAGCAGTAATCAGTACGAGCAGTACTTC. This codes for CASSNQYEQYF.

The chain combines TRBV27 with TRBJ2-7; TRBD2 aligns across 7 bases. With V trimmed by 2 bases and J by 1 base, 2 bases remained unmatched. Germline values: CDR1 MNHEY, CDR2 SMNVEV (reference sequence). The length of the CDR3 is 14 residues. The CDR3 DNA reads TGTGCCAGCAGTTTAAGGCGGGAGTCCTACGAGCAGTACTTC. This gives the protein CASSLRRESYEQYF.

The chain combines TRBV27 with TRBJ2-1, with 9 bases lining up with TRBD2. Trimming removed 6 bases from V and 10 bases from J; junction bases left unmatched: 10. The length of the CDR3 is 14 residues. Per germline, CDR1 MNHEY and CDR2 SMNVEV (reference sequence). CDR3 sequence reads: CASSWTSDATEQFF. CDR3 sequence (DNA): TGTGCCAGCAGCTGGACTAGCGATGCTACGGAGCAGTTCTTC.